Listed below are T cell receptor beta chains from one sample, sequenced in a study of vaccination effects on CD4 cells after COVID-19. For these receptors, no antigen is known. TCRdb keeps only in-frame clones here, not all; method: immunoSEQ multiplex PCR. The sample comprises tens of thousands of clones, around 82% of which are singletons, and about 1.4% rests with the top ten. This material consisted of CD4+ T cells from PBMCs cultured with HCoV-NL63 spike peptides, taken after COVID-19 vaccination. The receptors originated from a human donor who received a COVID-19 vaccine. Some clones in this sample may be carry-over from other donors' samples. Each CDR3 is given with its conserved first and last residue. D genes are given only for firm matches. The size entry is marked missing in some rows and otherwise reads once, few, many or a size class.

v_call	clone_size	d_call	j_call	cdr3_nt	cdr3_aa
TRBV6-5	-	-	TRBJ2-3	TGTGCCAGCAGCCCCGACACAGATACGCAGTATTTT	CASSPDTDTQYF
TRBV30	few	TRBD1	TRBJ1-1	TGTGCCTCAATAAGCGGACAGGGCTGGACTGAAGCTTTCTTT	CASISGQGWTEAFF
TRBV19	-	-	TRBJ1-1	TGTGCCAGTAGTAACCTTGGGGAGGGGAAAATTGAAGCTTTCTTT	CASSNLGEGKIEAFF
TRBV6-5	-	-	TRBJ1-1	TGTGCCAGCACCCCGGGGGGGGACAAGAACACTGAAGCTTTCTTT	CASTPGGDKNTEAFF
TRBV30	once	TRBD2	TRBJ2-5	TGTGCCGTCGGGAGGTACCAAGAGACCCAGTACTTC	CAVGRYQETQYF
TRBV14	-	TRBD1	TRBJ1-2	TGTGCCAGCAGCTATCTGGGGACAGGGGGCAACTATGGCTACACCTTC	CASSYLGTGGNYGYTF
TRBV18	-	TRBD1	TRBJ2-5	TGTGCCAGCTCACCCTGGGGACAGAAACAAGAGACCCAGTACTTC	CASSPWGQKQETQYF
TRBV13	-	-	TRBJ1-3	TGTGCCAGCGGAAGAACAGTTGGAAACACCATATATTTT	CASGRTVGNTIYF
TRBV7-9	few	-	TRBJ2-4	TGTGCCAGCAGCTTAGGCGTGGGGACCTTAGCCAAAAACATTCAGTACTTC	CASSLGVGTLAKNIQYF
TRBV5-6	-	-	TRBJ2-5	TGTGCCAGCAGCTTTTTAGGGGGGGAGACCCAGTACTTC	CASSFLGGETQYF
TRBV3-1/TRBV3-2	-	-	TRBJ1-1	TGTGCCAGCAGCCAAGGTTTAAGAGCGAACACTGAAGCTTTCTTT	CASSQGLRANTEAFF
TRBV2	-	TRBD1	TRBJ2-2	TGTGCCAGCAGTGTCAGGAGACAGGGGGTCACCGGGGAGCTGTTTTTT	CASSVRRQGVTGELFF
TRBV10-2	-	-	TRBJ2-5	TGCGCCAGCAGTGAGCCGGGATCCCGGGAGACCCAGTACTTC	CASSEPGSRETQYF
TRBV30	-	TRBD1	TRBJ1-5	TGTGCCTGGAGTGGGACAGGGGTGAATCAGCCCCAGCATTTT	CAWSGTGVNQPQHF
TRBV4-3	-	-	TRBJ2-2	TGCGCCAGCAGCCAAAACCCCATGGGGCAAAACACCGGGGAGCTGTTTTTT	CASSQNPMGQNTGELFF
TRBV18	-	-	TRBJ1-3	TGTGCCAGCTCACCACCGGGGTCACCTTCTGGAAACACCATATATTTT	CASSPPGSPSGNTIYF
TRBV28	-	-	TRBJ2-1	TGTGCCAGCATTCCAGGGGCCTTCTCCTACAATGAGCAGTTCTTC	CASIPGAFSYNEQFF
TRBV9	few	-	TRBJ2-3	TGTGCCAGCAGCGGGGACATTTCAGATACGCAGTATTTT	CASSGDISDTQYF
TRBV27	few	-	TRBJ1-2	TGTGCCAGCAGTTCCAATAGGCTCGGACATGGCTACACCTTC	CASSSNRLGHGYTF
TRBV30	-	-	TRBJ2-1	TGTGCCTGGACGAAGGGACTTGGAACGAACAATGAGCAGTTCTTC	CAWTKGLGTNNEQFF
TRBV18	-	-	TRBJ2-5	TGTGCCAGCTCACCACAAGAGACCCAGTACTTC	CASSPQETQYF
TRBV24-1	few	-	TRBJ2-2	TGTGCCACCAGTGATTCGGTCACGAACACCGGGGAGCTGTTTTTT	CATSDSVTNTGELFF